These 4 T cell receptor beta chains originate from one sample sequenced in a study of cytomegalovirus exposure and HLA in healthy donors. A multiplex PCR was run with 60 Vbeta primers and 13 Jbeta primers. Method: immunoSEQ multiplex PCR; TCRdb's copy keeps in-frame clones and lacks some. Found here are some 150,000 clones, about 75% of them singletons; the top ten hold 4% to 5.5%. The source material was PBMCs. The receptors were sampled from a man aged 55 to 69 in good health and CMV-seronegative.

The chain is built from TRBV29-1 and TRBJ2-7; 10 bases line up with TRBD1. The CDR3 is 12 residues long. The germline gives CDR1 SQVTM, CDR2 ANQGSEA. V lost 3 bases to trimming and J lost 6 bases; unmatched junction nucleotides: 2. CDR3 sequence: CSVETGGFEQYF. CDR3 DNA: TGCAGCGTTGAGACAGGGGGCTTCGAGCAGTACTTC.

This clone was seen more than once but under ten times. The V call is TRBV29-1, the J call TRBJ1-1; 9 bases are shared with TRBD1. The CDR3 consists of 15 residues. V shed 8 bases, J shed 4 bases, and the junction held 14 bases outside the gene matches. Germline V gives CDR1 SQVTM, CDR2 ANQGSEA. The CDR3 protein is CSTAGTGSVSTEAFF. CDR3 DNA: TGCAGCACAGCCGGGACAGGGTCAGTGAGCACTGAAGCTTTCTTT.

The chain carries TRBV25-1 and TRBJ2-1; D is unclear. V gave up 1 base and J gave up 0 bases, with 7 bases separating them. Looked up from germline, CDR1 is MGHDK and CDR2 is SYGVNS. The CDR3 covers 15 residues. CDR3 in DNA: TGTGCCAGCAGTGAATTTGGTAGCTCCTACAATGAGCAGTTCTTC. Encoded protein: CASSEFGSSYNEQFF.

The V gene is TRBV14, the J gene TRBJ1-1; 7 bases fit TRBD1. The V gene end was trimmed by 0 bases and the J gene end by 9 bases; junction bases not matched to a gene: 4. This CDR3 spans 13 amino acids. Germline lookup yields CDR1 SGHDN and CDR2 FVKESK. The CDR3 sequence is CASSQDTGAKAFF. The CDR3 DNA follows: TGTGCCAGCAGCCAAGACACAGGGGCGAAAGCTTTCTTT.